This TCR beta chain was found in a study of blood T cell repertoires in COVID-19. Study summary: The samples span acute and convalescent COVID-19 from the United States, Italy and Spain. T cells, B-cell-depleted T cells, or PBMCs provided the cDNA or gDNA that served as material.

Original processing notes: Amplification of reference gene primers provided the estimated nucleated cell counts. Assay used: immunoSEQ multiplex PCR; TCRdb lists only in-frame clones, some missing. For V, J and clone size, that table is used; D and trimming come from the DNA. This sample has over 200,000 clones; approximately 88% occur once, and the top ten carry around 6.5%. The CDR3 runs 13 residues. CDR1 is SGDLS, CDR2 YYNGEE, per germline. The V end lost 7 bases, the J end lost 10 bases, and 20 bases lay between the germline ends. The clonotype was recovered from a man between 60 and 75 years old who had recovered from COVID-19. The gene calls are TRBV9 and TRBJ1-1, with D perhaps TRBD1 (5 bases). The sample was peripheral blood. Here the CDR3 reads CASAPGRGDVAFF. CDR3 nucleotide sequence: TGTGCCAGCGCCCCGGGGAGGGGTGATGTAGCTTTCTTT.